A single T cell receptor (beta chain) is shown here with its context. This clonotype occurred a few times. Its antigen is currently not known. Base quality data are lacking; no much larger clone is found one base away. V is shortened by 3 bases, J by 3 bases, and the region joining them spans 15 bases. The CDR3, cysteine through phenylalanine, is 17 amino acids long. Kept here is only the CDR3 DNA, which spans 51 bases and is read in frame from base 1. CDR1 and CDR2, looked up from the germline V gene, are MDHEN and SYDVKM. The data originate from a study of T cell repertoires in cytomegalovirus infection (dated by TCRdb to between 2018 and 2021). About the investigation overall: Donor HLA type was relevant to the analysis, because carriage of CMV infection together with the matching HLA type was indicated by public TCR beta signatures. Beyond this particular receptor, the publication reports: The ex vivo response was dominated by HLA-C-restricted CMV-specific TCR beta clonotypes, and the single most frequent clonotype in two of eight donors was supplied by these HLA-C-restricted clonotypes. Cumulative frequency of public TCR beta family members discriminated carriers of CMV infection plus the relevant HLA type in this cohort and an independent roughly 350-donor cohort.

The instrument given in TCRdb is Illumina HiSeq 1500. TCRdb ran its own pipeline on the public reads, namely fastp trimming at Q25 and MiXCR clone calling, and kept in-frame beta chains. Under each unique CDR3 protein, matching rows form one entry showing the most common genes and DNA. Here the sample has about 680,000 distinct CDR3 sequences; approximately 24% occur a single time. The ten largest clones take up roughly 8% of the sample. The sequence is built from TRBV28 and TRBJ1-6, with an unclear D gene assignment. Sequencing used CD8+ T cells from PBMCs. The clonotype comes from a human donor in good health (CMV status not recorded). Some clones in this sample may be carry-over from other donors' samples. CDR3 loop: CASSFEVTPHYNSPLHF. The sequenced DNA: TGTGCCAGCAGTTTTGAGGTGACACCTCACTATAATTCACCCCTCCACTTT.